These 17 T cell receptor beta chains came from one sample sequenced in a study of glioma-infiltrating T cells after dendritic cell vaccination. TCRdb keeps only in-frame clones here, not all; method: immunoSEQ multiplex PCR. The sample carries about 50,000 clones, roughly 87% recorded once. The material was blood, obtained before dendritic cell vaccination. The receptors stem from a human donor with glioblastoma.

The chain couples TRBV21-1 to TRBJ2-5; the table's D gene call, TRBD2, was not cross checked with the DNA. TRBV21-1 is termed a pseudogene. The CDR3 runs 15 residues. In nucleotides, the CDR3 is TGTGCCAGCAGCAAAGCGCTCTGGCTAGCGGAGACCCAGTACTTC. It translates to CASSKALWLAETQYF.

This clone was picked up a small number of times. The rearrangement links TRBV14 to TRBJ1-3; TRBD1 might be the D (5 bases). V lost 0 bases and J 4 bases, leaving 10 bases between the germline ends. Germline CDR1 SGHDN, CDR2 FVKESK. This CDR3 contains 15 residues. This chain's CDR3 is CASSQDLPGGNTIYF. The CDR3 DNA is TGTGCCAGCAGCCAAGATCTCCCAGGGGGAAACACCATATATTTT. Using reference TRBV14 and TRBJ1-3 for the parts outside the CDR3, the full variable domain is EAGVTQFPSHSVIEKGQTVTLRCDPISGHDNLYWYRRVMGKEIKFLLHFVKESKQDESGMPNNRFLAERTGGTYSTLKVQPAELEDSGVYFCASSQDLPGGNTIYFGEGSWLTVV.

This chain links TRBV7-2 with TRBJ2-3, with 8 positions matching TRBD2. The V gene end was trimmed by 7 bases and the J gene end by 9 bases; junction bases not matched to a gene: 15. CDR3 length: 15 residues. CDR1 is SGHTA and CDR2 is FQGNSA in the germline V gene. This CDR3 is CASIPGGGNFFTQYF. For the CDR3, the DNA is TGTGCCAGCATCCCGGGGGGGGGAAATTTTTTCACGCAGTATTTT.

CDR3 region: CASSDQTGNYNEQFF. The CDR3 bases are TGTGCCAGCAGTGATCAGACAGGAAACTACAATGAGCAGTTCTTC. V usage is TRBV27 and J usage is TRBJ2-1; perhaps TRBD1 as D (6 bases). Germline CDR1 and CDR2: MNHEY and SMNVEV (reference sequence). The CDR3 sequence is 15 residues long. Trimming cost V 5 bases and J 3 bases, with 14 bases left between them.

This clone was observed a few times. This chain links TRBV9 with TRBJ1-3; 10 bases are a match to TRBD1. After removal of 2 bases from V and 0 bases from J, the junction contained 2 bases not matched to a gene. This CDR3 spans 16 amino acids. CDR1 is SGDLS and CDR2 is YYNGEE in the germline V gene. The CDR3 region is CASSVGDRGSGNTIYF. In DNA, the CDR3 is TGTGCCAGCAGCGTTGGGGACAGGGGCTCTGGAAACACCATATATTTT.

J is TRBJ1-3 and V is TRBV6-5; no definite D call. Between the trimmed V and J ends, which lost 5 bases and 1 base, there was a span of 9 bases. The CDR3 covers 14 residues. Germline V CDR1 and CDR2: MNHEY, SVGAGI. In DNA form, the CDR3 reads TGTGCCAGCAGTAACGCCAGGTCTGGAAACACCATATATTTT. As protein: CASSNARSGNTIYF.

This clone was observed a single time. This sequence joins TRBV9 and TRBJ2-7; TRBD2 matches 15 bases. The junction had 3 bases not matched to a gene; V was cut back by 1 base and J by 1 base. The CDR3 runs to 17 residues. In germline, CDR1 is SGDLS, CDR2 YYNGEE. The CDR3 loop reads CASSVSGLAGGSYEQYF. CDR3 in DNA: TGTGCCAGCAGCGTATCGGGACTAGCGGGGGGATCCTACGAGCAGTACTTC.

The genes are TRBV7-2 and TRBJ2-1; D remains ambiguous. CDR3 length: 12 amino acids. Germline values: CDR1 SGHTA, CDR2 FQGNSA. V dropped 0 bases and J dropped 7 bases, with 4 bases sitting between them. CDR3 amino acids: CASSLARNEQFF. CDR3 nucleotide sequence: TGTGCCAGCAGCTTAGCGAGAAATGAGCAGTTCTTC.

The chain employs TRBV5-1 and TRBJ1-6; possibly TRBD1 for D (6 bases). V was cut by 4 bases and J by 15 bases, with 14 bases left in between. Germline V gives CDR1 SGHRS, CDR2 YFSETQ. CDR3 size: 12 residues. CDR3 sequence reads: CASSVAGVNLHF. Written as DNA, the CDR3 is TGCGCCAGCAGCGTAGCAGGGGTTAACCTCCACTTT.

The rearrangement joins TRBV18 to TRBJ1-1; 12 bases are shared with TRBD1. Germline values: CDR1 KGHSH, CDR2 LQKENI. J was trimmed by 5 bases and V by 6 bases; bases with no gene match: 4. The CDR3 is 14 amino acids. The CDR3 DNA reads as TGTGCCAGCTCGCAGGGACAGGGGGCAACTGAAGCTTTCTTT. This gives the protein CASSQGQGATEAFF.

The chain's CDR3 is CAWERLSTQYF. CDR3 DNA: TGTGCCTGGGAGCGGTTGAGTACGCAGTATTTT. This sequence joins TRBV30 and TRBJ2-3, with D perhaps TRBD2 (5 bases). The CDR3 covers 11 residues. V was pared by 5 bases and J by 8 bases, with 11 bases between. From germline, CDR1 is GTSNPN and CDR2 SVGIG (reference sequence). The whole variable domain, remainder taken from reference TRBV30 and TRBJ2-3, is SQTIHQWPATLVQPVGSPLSLECTVEGTSNPNLYWYRQAAGRGLQLLFYSVGIGQISSEVPQNLSASRPQDRQFILSSKKLLLSDSGFYLCAWERLSTQYFGPGTRLTVL.

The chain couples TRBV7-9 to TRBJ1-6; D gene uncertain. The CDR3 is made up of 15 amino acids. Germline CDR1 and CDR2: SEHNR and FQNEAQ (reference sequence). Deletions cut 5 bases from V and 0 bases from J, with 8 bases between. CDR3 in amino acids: CASSPRSSYNSPLHF. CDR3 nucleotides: TGTGCCAGCAGCCCGAGGAGCTCCTATAATTCACCCCTCCACTTT. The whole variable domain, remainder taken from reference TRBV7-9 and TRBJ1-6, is DTGVSQNPRHKITKRGQNVTFRCDPISEHNRLYWYRQTLGQGPEFLTYFQNEAQLEKSRLLSDRFSAERPKGSFSTLEIQRTEQGDSAMYLCASSPRSSYNSPLHFGNGTRLTVT.

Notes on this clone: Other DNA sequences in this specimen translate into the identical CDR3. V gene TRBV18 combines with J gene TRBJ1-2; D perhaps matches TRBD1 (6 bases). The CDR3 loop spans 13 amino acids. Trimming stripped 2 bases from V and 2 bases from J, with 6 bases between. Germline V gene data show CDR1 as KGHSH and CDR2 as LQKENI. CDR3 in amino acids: CASSPGQNYGYTF. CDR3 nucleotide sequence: TGTGCCAGCTCACCAGGACAGAACTATGGCTACACCTTC. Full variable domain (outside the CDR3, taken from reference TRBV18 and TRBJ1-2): NAGVMQNPRHLVRRRGQEARLRCSPMKGHSHVYWYRQLPEEGLKFMVYLQKENIIDESGMPKERFSAEFPKEGPSILRIQQVVRGDSAAYFCASSPGQNYGYTFGSGTRLTVV.

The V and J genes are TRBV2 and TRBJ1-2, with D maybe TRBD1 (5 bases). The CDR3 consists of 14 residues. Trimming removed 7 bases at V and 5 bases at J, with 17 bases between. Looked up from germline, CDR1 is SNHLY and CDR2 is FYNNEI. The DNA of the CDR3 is TGTGCCAGCACCCGGGGGGACGAAAAGTATGGCTACACCTTC. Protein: CASTRGDEKYGYTF.

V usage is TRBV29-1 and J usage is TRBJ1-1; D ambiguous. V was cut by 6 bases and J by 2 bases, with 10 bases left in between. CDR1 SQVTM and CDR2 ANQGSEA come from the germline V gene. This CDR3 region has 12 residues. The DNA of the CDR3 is TGCAGCGTCCACTCTCGAAACACTGAAGCTTTCTTT. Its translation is CSVHSRNTEAFF.

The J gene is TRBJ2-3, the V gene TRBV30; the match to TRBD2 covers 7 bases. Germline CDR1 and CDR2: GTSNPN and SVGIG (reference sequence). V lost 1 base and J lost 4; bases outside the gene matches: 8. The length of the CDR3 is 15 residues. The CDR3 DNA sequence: TGTGCCTGGAGTGCCAAGCGGGGCGCCGCAGATACGCAGTATTTT. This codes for CAWSAKRGAADTQYF. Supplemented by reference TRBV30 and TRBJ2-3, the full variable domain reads SQTIHQWPATLVQPVGSPLSLECTVEGTSNPNLYWYRQAAGRGLQLLFYSVGIGQISSEVPQNLSASRPQDRQFILSSKKLLLSDSGFYLCAWSAKRGAADTQYFGPGTRLTVL.

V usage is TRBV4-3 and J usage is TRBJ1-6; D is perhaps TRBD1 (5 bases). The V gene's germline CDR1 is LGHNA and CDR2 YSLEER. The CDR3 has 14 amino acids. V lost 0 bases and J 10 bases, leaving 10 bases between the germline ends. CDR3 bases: TGCGCCAGCAGCCAAGATAGCAGGGCGTCACCCCTCCACTTT. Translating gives CASSQDSRASPLHF.